What follows are 14 T cell receptor beta chains derived from one specimen sequenced in a study of early T cells in non-severe SARS-CoV-2 infection. TCRdb reprocessed the 5' RACE reads via MiXCR and lists one record per CDR3 protein. The sample lists tens of thousands of distinct CDR3 sequences, approximately 5.2% occurring once. The specimen sequenced was whole blood. These receptors came from an adult who was a healthcare worker with PCR-confirmed SARS-CoV-2 infection or an uninfected control (not recorded which).

The gene calls are TRBV2 and TRBJ1-1; D possibly corresponds to TRBD1 (6 bases). In germline, CDR1 is SNHLY, CDR2 FYNNEI. This CDR3 is 16 amino acids long. V gave up 8 bases and J gave up 4 bases, with 23 bases separating them. CDR3 coding DNA: TGTGCCAGCCTCAACGTGCCGGGGGCAATCGTCACTGAAGCTTTCTTT. Amino acids: CASLNVPGAIVTEAFF.

The rearrangement links TRBV28 to TRBJ2-7; 8 bases match TRBD1. In germline, CDR1 is MDHEN, CDR2 SYDVKM. The V gene end was trimmed by 8 bases and the J gene end by 0 bases; junction bases not matched to a gene: 6. This CDR3 comprises 14 residues. The CDR3 loop is CASETGQVSYEQYF. The CDR3 DNA is TGTGCCAGCGAAACGGGACAGGTCTCCTACGAGCAGTACTTC.

This clonotype was seen a handful of times. The V call is TRBV12-3 or TRBV12-4, the J call TRBJ2-2, with TRBD2 identical over 11 bases. This CDR3 is built from 15 residues. V trimming: 6 bases; J trimming: 7 bases; junction bases outside the gene matches: 7. The CDR3 DNA follows: TGTGCCAGCAGGGGTAGCGGGAGGGAGGTCGGGGAGCTGTTTTTT. Its translation: CASRGSGREVGELFF.

The V and J genes are TRBV12-3 or TRBV12-4 and TRBJ1-5, with D hard to call. Trimming left V 2 bases short and J 2 bases short, with 7 bases between. CDR3 length: 14 amino acids. The CDR3 nucleotides are TGTGCCAGCAGTTTACTGGACGGCAATCAGCCCCAGCATTTT. It specifies CASSLLDGNQPQHF.

The chain recombines TRBV7-9 with TRBJ2-3; a weak D match, TRBD2 (5 bases). The CDR3 is made up of 16 amino acids. CDR1 is SEHNR and CDR2 is FQNEAQ in the germline V gene (reference sequence). V was cut by 3 bases and J by 1 base, with 14 bases left in between. The CDR3 reads CASSLGSVVGTDTQYF. The CDR3 DNA is TGTGCCAGCAGCTTGGGTAGCGTGGTTGGCACAGATACGCAGTATTTT.

This clonotype was recorded at least ten times. The genes are TRBV20-1 and TRBJ2-4; D is unclear. Between the trimmed V and J ends, which lost 4 bases and 5 bases, there was a span of 15 bases. This CDR3 region has 14 residues. Germline lookup yields CDR1 DFQATT and CDR2 SNEGSKA (reference sequence). The CDR3 loop is CSATPTHTQNIQYF. In DNA, the CDR3 is TGCAGTGCTACCCCGACCCATACACAAAACATTCAGTACTTC.

This clonotype was found a few times. This chain connects TRBV11-2 to TRBJ1-1; 9 positions match TRBD1. J lost 4 bases, V lost 3 bases, and 6 bases had no gene match. Germline CDR1 SGHAT, CDR2 FQNNGV. This CDR3 spans 15 amino acids. The CDR3 reads CASSFDRGMITEAFF. The CDR3 DNA sequence: TGTGCCAGCAGCTTTGACAGGGGGATGATCACTGAAGCTTTCTTT.

This clonotype was recorded many times. This CDR3 is CASSFNIGNSINYEQYF. Here the CDR3 DNA reads TGTGCCAGCAGCTTCAATATCGGGAACTCCATAAACTACGAGCAGTACTTC. The chain combines TRBV5-4 with TRBJ2-7; tentatively, D is TRBD2 (5 bases). The V gene's germline CDR1 is SGHNT and CDR2 YYREEE (reference sequence). The V and J ends lost 2 bases and 3 bases respectively, with 21 bases between them. This CDR3 is built from 17 residues. Combining the CDR3 with reference TRBV5-4 and TRBJ2-7 gives the whole variable domain ETGVTQSPTHLIKTRGQQVTLRCSSQSGHNTVSWYQQALGQGPQFIFQYYREEENGRGNFPPRFSGLQFPNYSSELNVNALELDDSALYLCASSFNIGNSINYEQYFGPGTRLTVT.

This clonotype appeared many times. V gene TRBV4-3 combines with J gene TRBJ1-4; D remains unclear. Germline V gene data show CDR1 as LGHNA and CDR2 as YSLEER. This CDR3 is 14 amino acids long. Deletions cut 0 bases from V and 8 bases from J, with 10 bases between. The CDR3 DNA reads as TGCGCCAGCAGCCAAGATTACGAAAGAGAAAAACTGTTTTTT. It encodes CASSQDYEREKLFF.

This clonotype was counted ten times or more. This rearrangement joins TRBV29-1 to TRBJ2-6; the match to TRBD1 covers 7 bases. Germline CDR1 SQVTM, CDR2 ANQGSEA. Germline trimming cut 6 bases from V and 0 bases from J; bases unmatched to any gene: 8. The CDR3 runs 16 residues. CDR3 in amino acids: CSVGDSYGSGANVLTF. The CDR3 DNA sequence: TGCAGCGTGGGGGACAGTTATGGCTCTGGGGCCAACGTCCTGACTTTC.

The table lists this clonotype with many counts. This chain joins TRBV6-6 and TRBJ1-2; D gene unclear. Trimming left V 4 bases short and J 2 bases short, with 11 bases between. Germline V gene sequence: CDR1 MNHNY, CDR2 SVGAGI (reference sequence). This CDR3 has 14 amino acids. Here the CDR3 DNA reads TGTGCCAGCAGTTTTCCGACCGCGAACTATGGCTACACCTTC. Its protein product is CASSFPTANYGYTF.

V gene TRBV7-3 combines with J gene TRBJ2-1, with 7 bases lining up with TRBD2. Germline CDR1 SGHTA, CDR2 FQGTGA. The CDR3 totals 16 residues. With V trimmed by 2 bases and J by 1 base, 5 bases remained unmatched. CDR3 in amino acids: CASSLAAGVSYNEQFF. DNA for the CDR3: TGTGCCAGCAGCTTAGCGGCGGGAGTGTCCTACAATGAGCAGTTCTTC.

CDR3 protein: CASSELQEIRQYF. In DNA, the CDR3 is TGTGCCAGCAGTGAGTTACAAGAGATCCGGCAGTACTTC. V and J are TRBV6-1 and TRBJ2-7; D gene unclear. The CDR3 contains 13 residues. The V end lost 3 bases, the J end lost 9 bases, and 15 bases lay between the germline ends. Looked up from germline, CDR1 is MNHNS and CDR2 is SASEGT.

This clonotype came up many times. The chain recombines TRBV4-2 with TRBJ2-5; D remains unclear. The V and J ends lost 1 base and 2 bases respectively, with 8 bases between them. The CDR3 runs to 14 residues. CDR1 LGHNA and CDR2 YNFKEQ come from the germline V gene. CDR3 sequence reads: CASSQVDRQETQYF. For the CDR3, the DNA is TGTGCCAGCAGCCAAGTCGACCGGCAAGAGACCCAGTACTTC.